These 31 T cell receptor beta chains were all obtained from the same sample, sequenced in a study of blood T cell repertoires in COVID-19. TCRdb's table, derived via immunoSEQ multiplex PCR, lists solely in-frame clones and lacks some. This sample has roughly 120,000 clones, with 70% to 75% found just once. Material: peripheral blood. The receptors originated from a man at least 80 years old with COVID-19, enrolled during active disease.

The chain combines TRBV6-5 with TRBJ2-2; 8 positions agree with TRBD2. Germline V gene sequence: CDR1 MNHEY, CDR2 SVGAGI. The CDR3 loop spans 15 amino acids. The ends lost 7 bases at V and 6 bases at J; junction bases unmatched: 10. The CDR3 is CASTIGTRASGELFF. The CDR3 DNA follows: TGTGCCAGCACCATAGGGACTAGAGCATCCGGGGAGCTGTTTTTT.

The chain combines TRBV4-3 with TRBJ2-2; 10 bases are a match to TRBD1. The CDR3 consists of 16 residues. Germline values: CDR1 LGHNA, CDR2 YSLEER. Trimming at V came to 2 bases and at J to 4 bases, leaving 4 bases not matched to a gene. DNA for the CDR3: TGCGCCAGCAGCCAACAGGGACAGGGGATCACCGGGGAGCTGTTTTTT. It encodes CASSQQGQGITGELFF.

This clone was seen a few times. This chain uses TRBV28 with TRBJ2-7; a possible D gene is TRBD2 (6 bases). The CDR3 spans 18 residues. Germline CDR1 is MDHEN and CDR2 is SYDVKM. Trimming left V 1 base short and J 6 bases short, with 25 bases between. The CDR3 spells CASSLLPRAGYGVSEQYF. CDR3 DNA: TGTGCCAGCAGTTTATTGCCTCGAGCGGGTTATGGGGTAAGCGAGCAGTACTTC.

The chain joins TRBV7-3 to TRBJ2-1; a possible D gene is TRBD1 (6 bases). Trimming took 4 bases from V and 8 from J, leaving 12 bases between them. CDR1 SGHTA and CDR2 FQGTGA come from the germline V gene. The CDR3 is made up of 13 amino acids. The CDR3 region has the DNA TGTGCCAGCAGCTCCAAGGGGGTTCATGAGCAGTTCTTC. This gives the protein CASSSKGVHEQFF. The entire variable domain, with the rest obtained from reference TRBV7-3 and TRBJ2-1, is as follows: GAGVSQTPSNKVTEKGKYVELRCDPISGHTALYWYRQSLGQGPEFLIYFQGTGAADDSGLPNDRFFAVRPEGSVSTLKIQRTERGDSAVYLCASSSKGVHEQFFGPGTRLTVL.

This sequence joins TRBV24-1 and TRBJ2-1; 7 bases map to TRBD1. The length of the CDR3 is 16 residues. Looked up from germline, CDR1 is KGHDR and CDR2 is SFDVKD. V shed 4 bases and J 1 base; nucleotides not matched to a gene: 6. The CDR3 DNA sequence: TGTGCCACCAGTGAGGACAGGCCCAAGTCCTACAATGAGCAGTTCTTC. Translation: CATSEDRPKSYNEQFF.

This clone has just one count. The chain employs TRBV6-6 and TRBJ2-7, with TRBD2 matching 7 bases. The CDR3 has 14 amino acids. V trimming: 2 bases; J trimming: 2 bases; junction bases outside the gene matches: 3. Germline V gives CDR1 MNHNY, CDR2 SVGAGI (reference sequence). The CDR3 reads CASSYGGETYEQYF. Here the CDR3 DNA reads TGTGCCAGCAGTTACGGGGGGGAGACCTACGAGCAGTACTTC.

The CDR3 here is CAWSVRGKLTYEQYF. DNA for the CDR3: TGTGCCTGGAGTGTGCGAGGGAAACTTACCTACGAGCAGTACTTC. The chain uses TRBV30 and TRBJ2-7; D is perhaps TRBD2 (5 bases). The germline gives CDR1 GTSNPN, CDR2 SVGIG (reference sequence). V was shortened by 0 bases and J by 2 bases, with 14 bases between the two germline ends. This CDR3 has 15 residues.

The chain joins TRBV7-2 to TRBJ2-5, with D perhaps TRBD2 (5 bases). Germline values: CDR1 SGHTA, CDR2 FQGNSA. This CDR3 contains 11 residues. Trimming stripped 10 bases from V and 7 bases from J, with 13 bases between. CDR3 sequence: CATALAGTQYF. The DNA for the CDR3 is TGTGCCACAGCCCTAGCAGGGACCCAGTACTTC. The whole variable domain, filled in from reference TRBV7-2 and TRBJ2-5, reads GAGVSQSPSNKVTEKGKDVELRCDPISGHTALYWYRQSLGQGLEFLIYFQGNSAPDKSGLPSDRFSAERTGGSVSTLTIQRTQQEDSAVYLCATALAGTQYFGPGTRLLVL.

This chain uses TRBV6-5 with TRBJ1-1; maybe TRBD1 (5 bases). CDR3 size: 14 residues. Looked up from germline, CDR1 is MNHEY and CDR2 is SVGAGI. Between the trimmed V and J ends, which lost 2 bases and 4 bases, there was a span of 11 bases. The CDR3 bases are TGTGCCAGCAGTTACGGGCAGGGCTCCACTGAAGCTTTCTTT. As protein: CASSYGQGSTEAFF.

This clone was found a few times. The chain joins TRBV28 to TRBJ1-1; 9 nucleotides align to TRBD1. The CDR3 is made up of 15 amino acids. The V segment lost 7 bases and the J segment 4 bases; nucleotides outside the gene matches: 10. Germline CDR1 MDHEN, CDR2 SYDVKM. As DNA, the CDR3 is TGTGCCAGCAAACTCCGGGACAGGGCGAGCACTGAAGCTTTCTTT. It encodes CASKLRDRASTEAFF.

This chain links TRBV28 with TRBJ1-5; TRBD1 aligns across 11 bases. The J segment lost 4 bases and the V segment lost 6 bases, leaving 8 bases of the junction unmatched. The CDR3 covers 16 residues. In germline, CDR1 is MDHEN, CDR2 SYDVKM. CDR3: CASSRTGGRGNQPQHF. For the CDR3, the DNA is TGTGCCAGCAGCCGGACAGGGGGCAGAGGAAATCAGCCCCAGCATTTT.

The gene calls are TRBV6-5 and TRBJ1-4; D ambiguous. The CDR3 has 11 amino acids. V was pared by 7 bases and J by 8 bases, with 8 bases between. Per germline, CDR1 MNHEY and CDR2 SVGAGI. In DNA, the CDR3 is TGTGCCAGCACCCAGTGGGAAAAACTGTTTTTT. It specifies CASTQWEKLFF.

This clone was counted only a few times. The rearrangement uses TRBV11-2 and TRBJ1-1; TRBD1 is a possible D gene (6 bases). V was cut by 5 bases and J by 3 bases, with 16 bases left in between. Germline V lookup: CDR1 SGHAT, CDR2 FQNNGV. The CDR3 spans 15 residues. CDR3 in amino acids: CASSRGGAGDTEAFF. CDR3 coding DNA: TGTGCCAGCAGCCGGGGGGGGGCTGGGGACACTGAAGCTTTCTTT.

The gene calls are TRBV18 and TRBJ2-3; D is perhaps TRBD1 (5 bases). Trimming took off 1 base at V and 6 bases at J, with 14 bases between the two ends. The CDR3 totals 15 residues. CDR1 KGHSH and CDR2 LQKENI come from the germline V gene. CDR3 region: CASSPRRGAMDTQYF. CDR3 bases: TGTGCCAGCTCACCACGACGTGGGGCAATGGATACGCAGTATTTT.

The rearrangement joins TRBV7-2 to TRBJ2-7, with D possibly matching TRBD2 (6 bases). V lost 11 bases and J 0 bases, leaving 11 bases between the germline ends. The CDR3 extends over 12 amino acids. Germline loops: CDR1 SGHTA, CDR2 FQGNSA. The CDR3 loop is CASGVSSYEQYF. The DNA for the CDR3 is TGTGCCTCGGGAGTTAGCTCCTACGAGCAGTACTTC.

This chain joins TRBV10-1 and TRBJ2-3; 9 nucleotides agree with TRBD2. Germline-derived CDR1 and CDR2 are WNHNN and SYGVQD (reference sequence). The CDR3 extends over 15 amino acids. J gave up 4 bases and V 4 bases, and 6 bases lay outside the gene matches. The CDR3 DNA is TGCGCCAGCAGTGCGGGGCTAGCGGGATCAGATACGCAGTATTTT. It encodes CASSAGLAGSDTQYF.

The CDR3 sequence: CASSPSPGTGVRGAFF. DNA for the CDR3: TGTGCCAGCAGTCCAAGTCCCGGGACAGGGGTCAGGGGAGCTTTCTTT. The chain employs TRBV28 and TRBJ1-1; 10 positions agree with TRBD1. This CDR3 spans 16 amino acids. V dropped 5 bases and J dropped 10; count of bases not matched to a gene: 16. From germline, CDR1 is MDHEN and CDR2 SYDVKM.

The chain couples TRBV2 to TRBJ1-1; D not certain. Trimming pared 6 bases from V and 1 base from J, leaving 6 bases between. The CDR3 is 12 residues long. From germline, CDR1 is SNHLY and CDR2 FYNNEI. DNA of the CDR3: TGTGCCAGCAGGCGGGGGAACACTGAAGCTTTCTTT. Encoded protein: CASRRGNTEAFF.

CDR3 sequence reads: CASSTTGRQYF. As DNA, the CDR3 is TGTGCCAGCAGTACTACAGGTCGTCAGTACTTC. The V call is TRBV6-2 or TRBV6-3, the J call TRBJ2-7; D may be TRBD1 (5 bases). This CDR3 region has 11 residues. V was trimmed by 5 bases and J by 10 bases, leaving 12 bases between them. The germline CDR1 and CDR2 sequences are MNHEY and SVGEGT.

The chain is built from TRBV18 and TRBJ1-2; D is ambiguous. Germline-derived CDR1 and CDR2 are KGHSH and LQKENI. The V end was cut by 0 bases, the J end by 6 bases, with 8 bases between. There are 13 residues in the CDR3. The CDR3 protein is CASSPPPRDGYTF. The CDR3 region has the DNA TGTGCCAGCTCACCACCCCCGAGGGATGGCTACACCTTC.

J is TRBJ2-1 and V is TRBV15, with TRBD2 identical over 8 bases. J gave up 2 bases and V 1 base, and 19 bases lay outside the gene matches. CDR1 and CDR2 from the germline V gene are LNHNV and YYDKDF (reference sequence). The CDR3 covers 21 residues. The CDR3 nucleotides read TGTGCCACCAGCAGAGGCCCCCGAGGAGCGGGAGAGTTGTTCCCCTACAATGAGCAGTTCTTC. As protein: CATSRGPRGAGELFPYNEQFF.

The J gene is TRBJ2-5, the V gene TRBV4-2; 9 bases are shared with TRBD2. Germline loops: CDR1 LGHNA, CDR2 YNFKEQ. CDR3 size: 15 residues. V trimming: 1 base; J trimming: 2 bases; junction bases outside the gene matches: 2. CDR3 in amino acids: CASSQGTSVQETQYF. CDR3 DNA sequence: TGTGCCAGCAGCCAAGGGACTAGCGTGCAAGAGACCCAGTACTTC.

The CDR3 region is CASSEWDRPAGYEQYF. DNA of the CDR3: TGTGCCAGCAGTGAATGGGACAGGCCGGCGGGCTACGAGCAGTACTTC. V is TRBV6-1 and J is TRBJ2-7; 8 bases map to TRBD1. The CDR3 length is 16 residues. Per germline, CDR1 MNHNS and CDR2 SASEGT. V was clipped by 2 bases and J by 3 bases; unmatched bases: 9.

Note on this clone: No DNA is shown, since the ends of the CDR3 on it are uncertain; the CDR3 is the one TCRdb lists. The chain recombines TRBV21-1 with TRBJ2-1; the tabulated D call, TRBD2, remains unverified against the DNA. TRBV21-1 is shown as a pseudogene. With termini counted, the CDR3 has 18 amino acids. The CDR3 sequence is CASSNGDWFAGGNNEQFF.

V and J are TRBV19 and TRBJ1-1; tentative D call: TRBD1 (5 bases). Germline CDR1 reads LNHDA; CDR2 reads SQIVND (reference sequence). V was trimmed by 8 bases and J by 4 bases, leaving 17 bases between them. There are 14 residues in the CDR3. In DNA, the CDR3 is TGTGCCAGTGGAGGGAGGGGCGCGGGCACTGAAGCTTTCTTT. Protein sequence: CASGGRGAGTEAFF.

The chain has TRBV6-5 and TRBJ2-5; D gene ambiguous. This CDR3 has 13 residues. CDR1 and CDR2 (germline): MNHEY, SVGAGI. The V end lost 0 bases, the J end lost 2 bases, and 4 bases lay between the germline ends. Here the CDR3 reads CASSYSRQETQYF. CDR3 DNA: TGTGCCAGCAGTTACTCCCGGCAAGAGACCCAGTACTTC.

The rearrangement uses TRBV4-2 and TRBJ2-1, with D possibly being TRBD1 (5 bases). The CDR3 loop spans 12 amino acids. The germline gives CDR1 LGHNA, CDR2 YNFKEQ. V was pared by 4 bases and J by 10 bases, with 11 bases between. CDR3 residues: CASSLQGDEQFF. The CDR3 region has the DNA TGTGCCAGCAGCCTGCAGGGTGACGAGCAGTTCTTC.

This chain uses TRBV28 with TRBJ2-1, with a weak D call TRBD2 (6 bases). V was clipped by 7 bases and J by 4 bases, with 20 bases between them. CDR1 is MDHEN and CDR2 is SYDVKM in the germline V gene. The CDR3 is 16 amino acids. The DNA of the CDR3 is TGTGCCAGCATTGCCCTCCGACTAGGAGGATACAATGAGCAGTTCTTC. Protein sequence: CASIALRLGGYNEQFF.

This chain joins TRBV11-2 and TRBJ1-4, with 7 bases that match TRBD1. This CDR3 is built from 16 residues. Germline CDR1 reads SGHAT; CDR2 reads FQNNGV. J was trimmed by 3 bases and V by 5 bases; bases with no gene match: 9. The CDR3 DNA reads TGTGCCAGCAGCCCGCTGAGACAGGGACCTAATGAAAAACTGTTTTTT. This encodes CASSPLRQGPNEKLFF. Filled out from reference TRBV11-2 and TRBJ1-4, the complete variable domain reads EAGVAQSPRYKIIEKRQSVAFWCNPISGHATLYWYQQILGQGPKLLIQFQNNGVVDDSQLPKDRFSAERLKGVDSTLKIQPAKLEDSAVYLCASSPLRQGPNEKLFFGSGTQLSVL.

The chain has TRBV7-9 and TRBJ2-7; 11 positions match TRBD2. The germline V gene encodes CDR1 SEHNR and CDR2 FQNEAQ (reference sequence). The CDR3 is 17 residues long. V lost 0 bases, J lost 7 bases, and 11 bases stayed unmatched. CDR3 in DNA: TGTGCCAGCAGCTTAGCCGGTAGCGGGAGGGCCCCGTGGGAGCAGTACTTC. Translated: CASSLAGSGRAPWEQYF.

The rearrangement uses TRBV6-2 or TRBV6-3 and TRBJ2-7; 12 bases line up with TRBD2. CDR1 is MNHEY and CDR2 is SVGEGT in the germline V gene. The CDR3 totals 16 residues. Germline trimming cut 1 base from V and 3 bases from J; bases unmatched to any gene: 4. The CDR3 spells CASSYLKTSGSYEQYF. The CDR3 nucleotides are TGTGCCAGCAGTTACTTGAAGACTAGCGGGAGCTACGAGCAGTACTTC.